Listed below are T cell receptor beta chains from one sample, sequenced in a study of beta chain features in type 1 diabetes. The data were produced by immunoSEQ multiplex PCR, yet TCRdb's version contains in-frame clones alone and is incomplete. The sample holds a few hundred thousand clones; 9.6% are singletons and the top ten take approximately 0.035%. The sequencing sample was made of naive CD4+ T cells from blood. Source of these receptors: a woman younger than 30 in good health. Each CDR3 is given without its conserved first and last residue. Clone size, where shown, is once, few, many, or a class for clones that have expanded.

TRBV5-4 few ASSWTRGTQY
TRBV7-9 few ASSSRDSRNEKLF
TRBV28 few ASSLLAGPHNEQF
TRBV5-1 few ASSSTRDSSYEQY
TRBV19 NA ASSILRGSTDTQY
TRBV6-1 few ASSTTPGEYEQF
TRBV5-8 NA ASSPRDRGTGELF
TRBV7-2 many ASSYVGQGYGYT
TRBV25-1 NA ASSEVTGGMGETQY
TRBV5-1 NA ASSLGDRLNTEAF
TRBV9 NA ASSVGGTGISGNTIY
TRBV30 NA AWRGRAAWGYTEAF
TRBV29-1 NA SVDVGSYEQY
TRBV19 NA ASSIDPTGELF
TRBV5-1 NA ASSPGQVNQPQH
TRBV18 NA TSSPFYRDEAF
TRBV18 few ASSPSGLGEQY
TRBV27 few ASSLFGSSYNEQF
TRBV29-1 few SSGTDSGNTIY
TRBV30 NA AWSTGGSYEQY
TRBV19 few ASTPTGKSNQPQH
TRBV5-6 NA ASSYSGTGTYSGNTIY
TRBV7-7 NA ASSFGTGHPSSYEQY
TRBV5-1 NA ASSLERAGTDTQY
TRBV4-2 NA ASSQDRGYGANVLT
TRBV14 many ASSLDSRLTQY
TRBV10-2 NA ASRLAGGPGEQF
TRBV30 few AWSPTGGRGYT
TRBV5-4 NA ASSAQGLTGYT